This T cell receptor (beta chain) derives from a study of cytotoxic CD8 clonotypes in ibrutinib-treated CLL. The repertoire was sequenced with immunoSEQ multiplex PCR; TCRdb's copy has only in-frame clones and lacks some. The table lists approximately 150,000 clones, approximately 84% of them singletons. V trimming: 3 bases; J trimming: 0 bases; junction bases outside the gene matches: 4. The germline V gene encodes CDR1 SGHNT and CDR2 YYREEE (reference sequence). The CDR3 length is 15 residues. The TCR comes from a human donor with chronic lymphocytic leukemia. Sequences were derived from PBMCs, sampled after 24 months of ibrutinib treatment. V gene TRBV5-4 combines with J gene TRBJ2-7; 9 bases are a match to TRBD2. The CDR3: CASSSLAGVSYEQYF. The DNA for the CDR3 is TGTGCCAGCAGCTCCTTAGCGGGGGTCTCCTACGAGCAGTACTTC.